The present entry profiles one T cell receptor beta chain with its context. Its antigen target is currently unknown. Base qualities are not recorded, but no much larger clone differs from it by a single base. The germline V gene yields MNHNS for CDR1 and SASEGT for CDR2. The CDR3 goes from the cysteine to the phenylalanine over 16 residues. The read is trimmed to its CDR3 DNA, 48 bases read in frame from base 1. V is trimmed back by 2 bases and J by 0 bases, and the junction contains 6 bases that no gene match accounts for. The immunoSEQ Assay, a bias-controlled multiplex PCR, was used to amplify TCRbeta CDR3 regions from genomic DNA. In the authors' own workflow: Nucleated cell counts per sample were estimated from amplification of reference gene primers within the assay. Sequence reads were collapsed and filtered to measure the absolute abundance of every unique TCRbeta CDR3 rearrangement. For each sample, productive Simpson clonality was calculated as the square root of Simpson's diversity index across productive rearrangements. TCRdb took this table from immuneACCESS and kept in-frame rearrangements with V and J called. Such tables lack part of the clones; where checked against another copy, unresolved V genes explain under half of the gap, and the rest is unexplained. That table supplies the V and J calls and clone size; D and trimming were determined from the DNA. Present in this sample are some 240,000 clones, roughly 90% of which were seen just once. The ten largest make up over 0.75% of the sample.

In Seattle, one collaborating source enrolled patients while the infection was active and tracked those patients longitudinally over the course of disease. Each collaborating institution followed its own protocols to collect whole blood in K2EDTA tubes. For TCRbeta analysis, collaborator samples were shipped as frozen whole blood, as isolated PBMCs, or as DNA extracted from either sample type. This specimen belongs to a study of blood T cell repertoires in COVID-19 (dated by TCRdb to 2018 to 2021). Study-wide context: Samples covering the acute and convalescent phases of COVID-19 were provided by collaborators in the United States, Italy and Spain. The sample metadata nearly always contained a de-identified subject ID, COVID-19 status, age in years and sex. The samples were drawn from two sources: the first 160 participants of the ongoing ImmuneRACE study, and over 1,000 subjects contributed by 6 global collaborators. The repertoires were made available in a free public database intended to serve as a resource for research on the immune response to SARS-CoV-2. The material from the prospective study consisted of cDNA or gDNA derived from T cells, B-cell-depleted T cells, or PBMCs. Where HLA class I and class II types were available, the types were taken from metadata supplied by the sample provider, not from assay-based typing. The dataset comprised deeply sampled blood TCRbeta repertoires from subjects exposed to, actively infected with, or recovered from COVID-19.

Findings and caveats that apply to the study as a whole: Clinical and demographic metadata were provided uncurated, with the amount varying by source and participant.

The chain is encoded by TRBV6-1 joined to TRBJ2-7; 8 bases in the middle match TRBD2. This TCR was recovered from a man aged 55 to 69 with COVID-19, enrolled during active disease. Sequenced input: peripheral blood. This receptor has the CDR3 CASSESREAYSYEQYF. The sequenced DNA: TGTGCCAGCAGTGAATCGCGGGAGGCCTACTCCTACGAGCAGTACTTC.